Each of the 3 T cell receptor beta chains below was sequenced from the same sample in a study of T-cell reconstitution after alpha-beta-depleted transplantation in children. Preparing the TCRbeta library involved the use of unique molecular identifiers. TCRdb called the PCR reads again in MiXCR, with one record for every CDR3 protein. The sample yields about 980,000 distinct CDR3 sequences, about 26% seen once. The input for sequencing was PBMCs, mostly from graft donor cells, taken 360 days after TCRalphabeta/CD19-depleted stem cell transplant. These receptors all come from a boy younger than two who had a stem cell transplant for SCID, so the T cells may come from the graft donor.

The chain employs TRBV27 and TRBJ2-1; D is undetermined. The V gene's germline CDR1 is MNHEY and CDR2 SMNVEV (reference sequence). V lost 3 bases to trimming and J lost 1 base, with 16 bases between them. The CDR3 covers 17 residues. This CDR3 is CASSLGSGLESYNEQFF. The DNA of the CDR3 is TGTGCCAGCAGTTTGGGTTCCGGGCTGGAGTCCTACAATGAGCAGTTCTTC.

This chain links TRBV4-1 with TRBJ2-3; 7 bases map to TRBD2. V trimming: 4 bases; J trimming: 2 bases; junction bases outside the gene matches: 12. This CDR3 has 17 amino acids. Germline-derived CDR1 and CDR2 are MGHRA and YSYEKL. The CDR3, as DNA: TGCGCCAGCAGCCGCGAGCTGGGCGGGGGATCCACAGATACGCAGTATTTT. Translated, it gives CASSRELGGGSTDTQYF.

The chain recombines TRBV24-1 with TRBJ2-1, with 10 nucleotides matching TRBD1. In germline, CDR1 is KGHDR, CDR2 SFDVKD. V lost 3 bases and J lost 6; bases outside the gene matches: 4. This CDR3 is 15 amino acids long. The CDR3 spells CATSDNRDRGNEQFF. CDR3 nucleotide sequence: TGTGCCACCAGTGATAACCGGGACAGGGGCAATGAGCAGTTCTTC.